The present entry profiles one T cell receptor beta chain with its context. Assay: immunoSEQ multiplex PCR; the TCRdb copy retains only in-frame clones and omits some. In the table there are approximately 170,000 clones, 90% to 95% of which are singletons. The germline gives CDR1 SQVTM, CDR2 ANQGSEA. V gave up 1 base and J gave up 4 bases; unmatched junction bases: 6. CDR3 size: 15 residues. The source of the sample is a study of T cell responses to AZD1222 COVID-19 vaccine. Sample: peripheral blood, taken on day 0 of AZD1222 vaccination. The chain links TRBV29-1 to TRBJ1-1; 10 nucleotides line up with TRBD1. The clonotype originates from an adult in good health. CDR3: CSVEGTGGASTEAFF. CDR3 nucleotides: TGCAGCGTTGAAGGGACAGGGGGTGCGAGCACTGAAGCTTTCTTT.